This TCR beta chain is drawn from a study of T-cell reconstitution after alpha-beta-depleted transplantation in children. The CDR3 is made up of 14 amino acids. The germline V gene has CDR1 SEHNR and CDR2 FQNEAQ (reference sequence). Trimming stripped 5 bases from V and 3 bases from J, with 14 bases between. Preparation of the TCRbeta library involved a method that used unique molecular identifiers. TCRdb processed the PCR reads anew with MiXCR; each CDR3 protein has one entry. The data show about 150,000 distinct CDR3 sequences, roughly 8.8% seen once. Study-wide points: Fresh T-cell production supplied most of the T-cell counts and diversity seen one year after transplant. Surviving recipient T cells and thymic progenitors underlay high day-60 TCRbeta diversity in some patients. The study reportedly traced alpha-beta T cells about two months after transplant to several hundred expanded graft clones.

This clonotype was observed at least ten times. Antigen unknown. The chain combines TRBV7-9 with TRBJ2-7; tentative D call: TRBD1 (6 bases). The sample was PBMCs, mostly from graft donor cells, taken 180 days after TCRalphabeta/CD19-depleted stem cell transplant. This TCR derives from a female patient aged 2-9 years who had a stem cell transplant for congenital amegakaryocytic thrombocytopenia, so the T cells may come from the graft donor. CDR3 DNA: TGTGCCAGCAGCACATCGACAGGATACTACGAGCAGTACTTC. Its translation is CASSTSTGYYEQYF.